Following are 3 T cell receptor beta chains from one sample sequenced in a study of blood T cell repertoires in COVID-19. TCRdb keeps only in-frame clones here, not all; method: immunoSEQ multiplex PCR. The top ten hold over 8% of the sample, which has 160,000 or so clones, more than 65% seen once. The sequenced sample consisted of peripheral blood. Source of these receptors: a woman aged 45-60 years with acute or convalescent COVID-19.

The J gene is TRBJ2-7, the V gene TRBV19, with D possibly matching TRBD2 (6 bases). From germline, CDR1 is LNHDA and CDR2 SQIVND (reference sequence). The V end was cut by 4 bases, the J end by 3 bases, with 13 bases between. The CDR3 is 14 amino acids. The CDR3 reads CASSKSGGIYEQYF. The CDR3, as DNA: TGTGCCAGTAGTAAGAGTGGAGGGATCTACGAGCAGTACTTC.

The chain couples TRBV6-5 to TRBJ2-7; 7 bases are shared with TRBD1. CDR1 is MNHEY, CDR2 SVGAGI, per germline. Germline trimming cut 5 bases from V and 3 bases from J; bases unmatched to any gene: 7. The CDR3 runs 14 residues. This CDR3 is CASSTRQGFYEQYF. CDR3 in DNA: TGTGCCAGCAGTACAAGACAGGGATTCTACGAGCAGTACTTC.

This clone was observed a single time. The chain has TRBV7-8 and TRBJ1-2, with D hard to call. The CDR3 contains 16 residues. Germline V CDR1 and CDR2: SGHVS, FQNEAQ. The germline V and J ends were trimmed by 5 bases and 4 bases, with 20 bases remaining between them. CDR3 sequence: CASSPSQSGIPYGYTF. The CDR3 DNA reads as TGTGCCAGCAGCCCTTCGCAGTCCGGGATTCCCTATGGCTACACCTTC.